The clone carrying this T cell receptor beta chain has a handful of counts. Its target is unknown. Molecules of cDNA were individually given unique molecular identifiers that were attached to them. TCRdb independently ran MiXCR on the 5' RACE reads; one entry per CDR3 protein. The sample shows fewer than 55,000 distinct CDR3 sequences, 6% to 8.5% of them seen only once. The sample originates from a study of early T cells in non-severe SARS-CoV-2 infection. Whole-study context: Sequencing targeted bulk RNA from unsorted whole blood, leaving chains unpaired. Study results and limitations: There was a bias toward anti-spike CD8 responses in VDJdb matching, which missed private and CD4 specificities.

The CDR3 runs 13 residues. Germline assignment: CDR1 SGDLS and CDR2 YYNGEE. J was trimmed by 2 bases and V by 2 bases; bases with no gene match: 1. The chain combines TRBV9 with TRBJ2-7; the match to TRBD1 covers 7 bases. This receptor was obtained from an adult who was a healthcare worker with PCR-confirmed SARS-CoV-2 infection or an uninfected control (not recorded which). Sequences were obtained from whole blood. The CDR3 loop is CASSVGQTYEQYF. The CDR3, as DNA: TGTGCCAGCAGCGTGGGACAGACCTACGAGCAGTACTTC.